This entry concerns a single T cell receptor (beta chain). Patients in Seattle were enrolled during active infection, then followed longitudinally. The sample belongs to a study of blood T cell repertoires in COVID-19. Study overall: Some COVID-19 samples were acute and others convalescent; all came from the United States, Italy and Spain.

The repertoire was sequenced with immunoSEQ multiplex PCR; TCRdb's copy has only in-frame clones and lacks some. Of about 180,000 clones listed, around 83% are singletons. CDR1 and CDR2 (germline): MDHEN, SYDVKM. This CDR3 is 19 amino acids long. V dropped 3 bases and J dropped 4; count of bases not matched to a gene: 13. Sequencing was performed on peripheral blood. This chain connects TRBV28 to TRBJ1-5, with TRBD1 matching over 12 bases. The TCR was taken from a woman aged 70-85 years with COVID-19, enrolled during active disease. CDR3 residues: CASSFNWDRGRGRNQPQHF. CDR3 in DNA: TGTGCCAGCAGTTTTAATTGGGACAGGGGGCGAGGGCGGAATCAGCCCCAGCATTTT.